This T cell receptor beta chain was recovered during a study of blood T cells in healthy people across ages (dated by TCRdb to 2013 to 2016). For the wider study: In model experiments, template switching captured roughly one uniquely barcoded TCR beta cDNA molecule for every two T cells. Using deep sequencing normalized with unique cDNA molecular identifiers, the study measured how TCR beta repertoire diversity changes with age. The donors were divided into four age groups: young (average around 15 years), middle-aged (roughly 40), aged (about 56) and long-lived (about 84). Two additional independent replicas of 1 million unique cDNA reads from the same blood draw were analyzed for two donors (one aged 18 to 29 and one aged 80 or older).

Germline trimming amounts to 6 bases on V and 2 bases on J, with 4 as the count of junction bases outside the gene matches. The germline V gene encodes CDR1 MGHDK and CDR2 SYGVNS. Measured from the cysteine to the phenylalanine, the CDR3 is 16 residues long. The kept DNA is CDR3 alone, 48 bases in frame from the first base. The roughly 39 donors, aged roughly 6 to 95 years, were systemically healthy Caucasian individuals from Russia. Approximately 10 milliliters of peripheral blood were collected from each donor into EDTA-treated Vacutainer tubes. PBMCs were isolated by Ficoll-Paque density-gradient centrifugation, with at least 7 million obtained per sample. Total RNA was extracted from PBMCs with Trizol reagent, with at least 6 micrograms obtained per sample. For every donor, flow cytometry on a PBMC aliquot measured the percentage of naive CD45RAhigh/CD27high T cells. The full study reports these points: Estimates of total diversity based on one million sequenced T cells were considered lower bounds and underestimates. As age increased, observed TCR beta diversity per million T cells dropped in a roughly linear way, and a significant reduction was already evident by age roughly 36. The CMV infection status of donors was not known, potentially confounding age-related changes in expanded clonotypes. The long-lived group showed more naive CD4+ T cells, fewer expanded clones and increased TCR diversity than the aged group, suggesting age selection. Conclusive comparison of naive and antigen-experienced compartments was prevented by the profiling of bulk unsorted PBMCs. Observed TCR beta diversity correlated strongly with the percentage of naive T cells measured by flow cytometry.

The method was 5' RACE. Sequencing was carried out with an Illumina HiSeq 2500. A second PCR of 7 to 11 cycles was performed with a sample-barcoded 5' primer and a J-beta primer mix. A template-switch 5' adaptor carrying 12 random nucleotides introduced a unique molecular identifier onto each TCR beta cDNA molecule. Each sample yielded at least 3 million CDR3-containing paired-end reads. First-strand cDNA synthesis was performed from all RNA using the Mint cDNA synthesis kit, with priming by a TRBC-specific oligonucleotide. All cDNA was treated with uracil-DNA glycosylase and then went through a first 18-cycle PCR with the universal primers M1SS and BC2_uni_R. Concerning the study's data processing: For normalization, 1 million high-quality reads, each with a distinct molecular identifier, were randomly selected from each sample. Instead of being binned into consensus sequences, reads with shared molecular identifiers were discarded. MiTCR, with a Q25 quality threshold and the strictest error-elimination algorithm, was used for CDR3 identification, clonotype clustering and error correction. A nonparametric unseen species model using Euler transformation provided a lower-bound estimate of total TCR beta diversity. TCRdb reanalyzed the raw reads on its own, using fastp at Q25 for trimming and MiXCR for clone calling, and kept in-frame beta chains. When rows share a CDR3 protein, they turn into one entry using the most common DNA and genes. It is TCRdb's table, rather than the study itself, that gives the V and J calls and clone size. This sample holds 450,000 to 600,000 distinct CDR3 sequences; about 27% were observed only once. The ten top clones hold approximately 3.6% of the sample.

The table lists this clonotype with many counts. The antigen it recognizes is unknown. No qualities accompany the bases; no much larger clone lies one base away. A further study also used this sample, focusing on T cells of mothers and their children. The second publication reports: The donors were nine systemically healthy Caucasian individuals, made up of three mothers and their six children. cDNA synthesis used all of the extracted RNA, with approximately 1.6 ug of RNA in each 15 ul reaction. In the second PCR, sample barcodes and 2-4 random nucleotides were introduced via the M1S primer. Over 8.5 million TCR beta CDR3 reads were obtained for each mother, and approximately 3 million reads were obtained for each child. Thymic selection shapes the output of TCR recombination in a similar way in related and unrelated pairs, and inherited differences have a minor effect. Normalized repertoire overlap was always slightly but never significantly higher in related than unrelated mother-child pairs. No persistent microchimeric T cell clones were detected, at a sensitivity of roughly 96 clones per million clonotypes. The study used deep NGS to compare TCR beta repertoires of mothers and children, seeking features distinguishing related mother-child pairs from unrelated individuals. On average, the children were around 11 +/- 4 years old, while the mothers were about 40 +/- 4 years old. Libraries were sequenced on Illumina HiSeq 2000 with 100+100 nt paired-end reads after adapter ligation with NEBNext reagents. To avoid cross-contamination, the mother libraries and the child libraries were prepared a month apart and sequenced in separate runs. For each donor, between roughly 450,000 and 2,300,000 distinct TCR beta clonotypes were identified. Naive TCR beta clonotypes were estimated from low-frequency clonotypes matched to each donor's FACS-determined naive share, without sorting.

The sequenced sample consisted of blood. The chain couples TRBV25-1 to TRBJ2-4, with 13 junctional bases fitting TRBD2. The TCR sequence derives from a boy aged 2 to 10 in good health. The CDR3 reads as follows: CASSPGLAGSKNIQYF. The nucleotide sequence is TGTGCCAGCAGCCCGGGACTAGCGGGATCCAAAAACATTCAGTACTTC.